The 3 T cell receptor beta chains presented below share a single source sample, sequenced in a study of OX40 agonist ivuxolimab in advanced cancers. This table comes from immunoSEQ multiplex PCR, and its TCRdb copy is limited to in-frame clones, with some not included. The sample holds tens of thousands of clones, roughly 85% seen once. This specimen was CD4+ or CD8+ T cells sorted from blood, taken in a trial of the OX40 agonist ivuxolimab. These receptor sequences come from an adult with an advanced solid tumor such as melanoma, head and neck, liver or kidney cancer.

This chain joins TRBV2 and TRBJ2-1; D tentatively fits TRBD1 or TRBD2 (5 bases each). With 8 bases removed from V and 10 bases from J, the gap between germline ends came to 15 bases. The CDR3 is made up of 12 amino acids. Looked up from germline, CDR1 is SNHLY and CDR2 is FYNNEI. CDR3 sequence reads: CASSGRPGEQFF. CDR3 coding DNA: TGTGCCAGCTCGGGGCGTCCGGGGGAGCAGTTCTTC.

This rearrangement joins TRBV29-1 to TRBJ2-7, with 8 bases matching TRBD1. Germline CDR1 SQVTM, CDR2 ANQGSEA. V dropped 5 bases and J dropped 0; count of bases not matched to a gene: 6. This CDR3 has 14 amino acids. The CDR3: CSVFYRGDSYEQYF. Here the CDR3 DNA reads TGCAGCGTTTTTTACAGGGGGGACTCCTACGAGCAGTACTTC.

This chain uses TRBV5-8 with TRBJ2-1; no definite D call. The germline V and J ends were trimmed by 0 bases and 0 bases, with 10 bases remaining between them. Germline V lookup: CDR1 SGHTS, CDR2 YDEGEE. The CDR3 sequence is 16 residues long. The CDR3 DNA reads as TGTGCCAGCAGCTTGGGTGCAGGCACCTCCTACAATGAGCAGTTCTTC. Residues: CASSLGAGTSYNEQFF.